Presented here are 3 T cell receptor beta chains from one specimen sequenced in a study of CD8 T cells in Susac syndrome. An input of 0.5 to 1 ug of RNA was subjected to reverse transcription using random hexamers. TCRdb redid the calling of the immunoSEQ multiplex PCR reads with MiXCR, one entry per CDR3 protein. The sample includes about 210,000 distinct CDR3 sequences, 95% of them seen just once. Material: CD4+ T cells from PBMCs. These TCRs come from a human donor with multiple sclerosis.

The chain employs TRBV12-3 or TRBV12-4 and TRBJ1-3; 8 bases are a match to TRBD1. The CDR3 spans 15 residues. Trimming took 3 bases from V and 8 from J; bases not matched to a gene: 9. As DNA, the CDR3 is TGTGCCAGCAGTTTGCTGGGACAGGCCCGAGACACCATATATTTT. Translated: CASSLLGQARDTIYF.

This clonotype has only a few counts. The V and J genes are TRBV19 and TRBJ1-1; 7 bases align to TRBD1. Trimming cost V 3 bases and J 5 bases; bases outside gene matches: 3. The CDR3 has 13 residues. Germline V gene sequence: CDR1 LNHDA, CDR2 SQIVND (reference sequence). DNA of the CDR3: TGTGCCAGTAGTATCGACAGGGTGACTGAAGCTTTCTTT. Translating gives CASSIDRVTEAFF.

CDR3 residues: CASSRTGGGNTEAFF. The CDR3 nucleotides read TGTGCCAGCAGTCGTACTGGGGGCGGTAATACTGAAGCTTTCTTT. The genes are TRBV7-9 and TRBJ1-1; tentative D call: TRBD1 (6 bases). Germline V gene sequence: CDR1 SEHNR, CDR2 FQNEAQ (reference sequence). The CDR3 runs 15 residues. V lost 6 bases and J lost 5, with 19 bases in between. The complete variable domain, with remaining parts taken from reference TRBV7-9 and TRBJ1-1, reads DTGVSQNPRHKITKRGQNVTFRCDPISEHNRLYWYRQTLGQGPEFLTYFQNEAQLEKSRLLSDRFSAERPKGSFSTLEIQRTEQGDSAMYLCASSRTGGGNTEAFFGQGTRLTVV.